This T cell receptor (beta chain) was sequenced during a study of T cells after yellow fever vaccination. Study-wide findings and caveats: Abundant bulk-derived clonotypes could contaminate FACS-sorted repertoires. Reappearance after the booster was seen for most primary-vaccination clones, at 96% CD4 and more than 80% CD8.

Concerning this clonotype: Its antigen is unidentified.

MiXCR, applied by TCRdb to the 5' RACE reads, yields one record per CDR3 protein. The table has about 580,000 distinct CDR3 sequences, 17% seen once. This receptor was obtained from a man in his late teens or twenties who received the YFV17D yellow fever vaccine. Specimen: PBMCs, collected about 5 days after the first yellow fever vaccination.

CDR3 amino acids: CASSGTGGPNEQFF. DNA of the CDR3: TGTGCCAGCTCCGGGACAGGGGGACCCAATGAGCAGTTCTTC. The chain has TRBV9 and TRBJ2-1, with 11 bases fitting TRBD1. This CDR3 spans 14 amino acids. Unmatched junction bases numbered 6, after V lost 7 bases and J lost 6 bases. The germline V gene encodes CDR1 SGDLS and CDR2 YYNGEE.